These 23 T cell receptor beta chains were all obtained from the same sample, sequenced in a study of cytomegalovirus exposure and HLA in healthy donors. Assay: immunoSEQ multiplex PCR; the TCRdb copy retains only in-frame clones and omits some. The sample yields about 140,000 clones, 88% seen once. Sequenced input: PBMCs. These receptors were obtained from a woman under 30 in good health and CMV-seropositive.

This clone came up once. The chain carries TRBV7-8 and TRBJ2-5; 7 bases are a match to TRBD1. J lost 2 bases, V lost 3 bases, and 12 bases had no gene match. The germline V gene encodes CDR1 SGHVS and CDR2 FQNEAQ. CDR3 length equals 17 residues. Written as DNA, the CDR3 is TGTGCCAGCAGCTTCCTCAAAGGACAGGAGACTCAAGAGACCCAGTACTTC. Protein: CASSFLKGQETQETQYF.

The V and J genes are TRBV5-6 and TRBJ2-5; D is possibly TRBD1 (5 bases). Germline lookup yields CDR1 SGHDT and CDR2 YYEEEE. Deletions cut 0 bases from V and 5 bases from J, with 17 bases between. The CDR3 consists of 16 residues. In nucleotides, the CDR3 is TGTGCCAGCAGCTTGGCCGGTGGCAGGGTCTACGAGACCCAGTACTTC. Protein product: CASSLAGGRVYETQYF.

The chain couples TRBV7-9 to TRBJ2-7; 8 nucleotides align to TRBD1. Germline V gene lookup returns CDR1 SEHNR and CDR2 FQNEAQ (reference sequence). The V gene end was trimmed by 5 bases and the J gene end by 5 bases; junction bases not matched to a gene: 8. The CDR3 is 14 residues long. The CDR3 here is CASSPWTGYDEQYF. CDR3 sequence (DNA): TGTGCCAGCAGCCCGTGGACAGGGTACGACGAGCAGTACTTC.

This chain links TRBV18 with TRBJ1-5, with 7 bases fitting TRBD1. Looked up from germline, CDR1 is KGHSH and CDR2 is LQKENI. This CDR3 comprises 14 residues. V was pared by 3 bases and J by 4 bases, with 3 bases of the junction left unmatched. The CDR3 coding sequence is TGTGCCAGCTCACCGGGGACAGCGAATCAGCCCCAGCATTTT. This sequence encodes CASSPGTANQPQHF.

The CDR3: CASSASHRATEAFF. The CDR3 DNA reads as TGTGCCAGCAGCGCGTCGCACAGGGCCACTGAAGCTTTCTTT. V gene TRBV7-3 combines with J gene TRBJ1-1; possibly TRBD1 for D (6 bases). The CDR3 is made up of 14 amino acids. From germline, CDR1 is SGHTA and CDR2 FQGTGA. V lost 5 bases, J lost 4 bases, and 14 bases lay in between.

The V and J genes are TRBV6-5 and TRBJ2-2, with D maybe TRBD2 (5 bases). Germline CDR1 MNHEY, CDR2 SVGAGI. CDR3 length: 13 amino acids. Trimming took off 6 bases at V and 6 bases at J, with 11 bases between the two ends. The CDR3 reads CASSGGWAGELFF. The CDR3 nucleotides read TGTGCCAGCAGCGGAGGTTGGGCCGGGGAGCTGTTTTTT.

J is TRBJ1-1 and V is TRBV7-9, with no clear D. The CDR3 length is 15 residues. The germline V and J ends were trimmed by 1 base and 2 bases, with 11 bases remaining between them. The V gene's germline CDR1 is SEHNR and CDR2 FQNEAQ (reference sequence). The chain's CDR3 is CASSLESHGNTEAFF. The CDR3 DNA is TGTGCCAGCAGCTTAGAATCCCACGGTAACACTGAAGCTTTCTTT.

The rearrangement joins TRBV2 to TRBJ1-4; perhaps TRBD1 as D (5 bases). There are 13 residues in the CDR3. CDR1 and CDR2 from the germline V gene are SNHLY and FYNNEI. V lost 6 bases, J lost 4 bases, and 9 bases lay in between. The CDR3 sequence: CASRQEGNEKLFF. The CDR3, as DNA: TGTGCCAGCAGACAGGAGGGTAATGAAAAACTGTTTTTT.

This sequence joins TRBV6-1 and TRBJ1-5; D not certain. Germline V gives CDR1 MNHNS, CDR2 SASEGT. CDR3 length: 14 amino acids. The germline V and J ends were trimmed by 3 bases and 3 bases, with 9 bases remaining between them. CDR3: CASSERAYNQPQHF. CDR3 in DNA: TGTGCCAGCAGTGAGAGGGCGTACAATCAGCCCCAGCATTTT.

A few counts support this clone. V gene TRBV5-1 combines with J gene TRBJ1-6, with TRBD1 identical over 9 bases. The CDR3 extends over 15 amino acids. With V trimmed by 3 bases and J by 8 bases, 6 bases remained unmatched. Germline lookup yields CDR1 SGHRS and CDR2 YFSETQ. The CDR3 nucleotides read TGCGCCAGCAGCTACGAGACAGGGGGTCATTCACCCCTCCACTTT. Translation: CASSYETGGHSPLHF.

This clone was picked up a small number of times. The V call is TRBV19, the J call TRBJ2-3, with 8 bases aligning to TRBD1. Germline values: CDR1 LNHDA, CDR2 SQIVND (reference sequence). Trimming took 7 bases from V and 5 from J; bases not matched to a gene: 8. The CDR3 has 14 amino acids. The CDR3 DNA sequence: TGTGCCAGTAAGGAAGGGACAGGTAAAGATACGCAGTATTTT. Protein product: CASKEGTGKDTQYF.

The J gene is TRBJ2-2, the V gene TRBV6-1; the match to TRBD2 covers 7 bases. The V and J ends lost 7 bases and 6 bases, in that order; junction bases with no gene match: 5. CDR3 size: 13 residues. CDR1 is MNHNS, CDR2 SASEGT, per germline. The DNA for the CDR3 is TGTGCCAGCACCTTCAGCGGGGCCGGGGAGCTGTTTTTT. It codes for CASTFSGAGELFF.

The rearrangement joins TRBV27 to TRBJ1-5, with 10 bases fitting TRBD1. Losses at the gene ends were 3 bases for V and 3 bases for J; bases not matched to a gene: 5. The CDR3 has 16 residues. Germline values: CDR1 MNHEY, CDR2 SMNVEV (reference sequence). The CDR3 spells CASSFWTGGPNQPQHF. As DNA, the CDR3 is TGTGCCAGCAGTTTTTGGACAGGGGGTCCCAATCAGCCCCAGCATTTT.

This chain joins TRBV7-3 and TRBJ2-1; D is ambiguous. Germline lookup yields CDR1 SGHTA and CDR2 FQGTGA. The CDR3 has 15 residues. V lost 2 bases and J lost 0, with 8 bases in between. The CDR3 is CASSLASNSYNEQFF. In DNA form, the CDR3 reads TGTGCCAGCAGCTTAGCGTCCAACTCCTACAATGAGCAGTTCTTC.

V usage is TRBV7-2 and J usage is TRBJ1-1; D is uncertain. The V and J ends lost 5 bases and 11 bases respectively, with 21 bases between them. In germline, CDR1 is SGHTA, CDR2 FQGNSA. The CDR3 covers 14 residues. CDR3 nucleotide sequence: TGTGCCAGCAGCGCCCCACTTAGGCGGGGTAGGGCTTTCTTT. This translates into CASSAPLRRGRAFF.

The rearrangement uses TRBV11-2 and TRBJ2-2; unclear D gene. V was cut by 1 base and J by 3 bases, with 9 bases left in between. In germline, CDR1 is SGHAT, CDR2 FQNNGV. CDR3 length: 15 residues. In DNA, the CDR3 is TGTGCCAGCAGCTTAGGGTCAGGATACACCGGGGAGCTGTTTTTT. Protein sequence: CASSLGSGYTGELFF.

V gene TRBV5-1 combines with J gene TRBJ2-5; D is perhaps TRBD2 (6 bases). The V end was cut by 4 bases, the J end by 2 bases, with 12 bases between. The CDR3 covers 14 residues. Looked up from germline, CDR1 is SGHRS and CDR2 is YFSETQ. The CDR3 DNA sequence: TGCGCCAGCAGCCTCGGGGGAAGGCAAGAGACCCAGTACTTC. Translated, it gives CASSLGGRQETQYF.

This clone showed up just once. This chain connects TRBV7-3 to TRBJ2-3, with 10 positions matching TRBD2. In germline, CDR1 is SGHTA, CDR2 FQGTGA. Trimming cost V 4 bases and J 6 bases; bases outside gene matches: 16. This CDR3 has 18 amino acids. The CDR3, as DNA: TGTGCCAGCAGCTCCCATTATAAAAGCGGGGGGGCCGTGGATACGCAGTATTTT. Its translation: CASSSHYKSGGAVDTQYF.

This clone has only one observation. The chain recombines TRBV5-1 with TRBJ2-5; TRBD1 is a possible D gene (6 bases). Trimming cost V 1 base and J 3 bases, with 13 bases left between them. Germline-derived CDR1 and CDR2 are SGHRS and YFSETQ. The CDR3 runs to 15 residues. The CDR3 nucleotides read TGCGCCAGCAGCTTGACAGGGAATTCCGAAGAGACCCAGTACTTC. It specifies CASSLTGNSEETQYF.

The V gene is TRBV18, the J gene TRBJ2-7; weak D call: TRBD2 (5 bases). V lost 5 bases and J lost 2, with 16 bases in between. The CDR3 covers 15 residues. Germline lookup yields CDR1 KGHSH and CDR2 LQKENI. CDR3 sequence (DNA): TGTGCCAGCTCAGCATCCTCCGGGAACCCCTACGAGCAGTACTTC. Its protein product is CASSASSGNPYEQYF.

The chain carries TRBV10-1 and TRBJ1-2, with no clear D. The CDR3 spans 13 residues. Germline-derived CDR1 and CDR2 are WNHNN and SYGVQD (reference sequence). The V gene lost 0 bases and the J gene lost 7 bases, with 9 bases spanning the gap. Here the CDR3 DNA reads TGCGCCAGCAGTGAGTCGGGCAGAAGTGGCTACACCTTC. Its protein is CASSESGRSGYTF.

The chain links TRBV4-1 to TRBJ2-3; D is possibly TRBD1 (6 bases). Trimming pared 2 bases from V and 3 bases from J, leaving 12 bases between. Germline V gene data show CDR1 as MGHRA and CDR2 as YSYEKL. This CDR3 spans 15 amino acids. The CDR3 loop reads CASSQLQGRTDTQYF. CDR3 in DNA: TGCGCCAGCAGCCAACTGCAGGGGCGGACAGATACGCAGTATTTT.

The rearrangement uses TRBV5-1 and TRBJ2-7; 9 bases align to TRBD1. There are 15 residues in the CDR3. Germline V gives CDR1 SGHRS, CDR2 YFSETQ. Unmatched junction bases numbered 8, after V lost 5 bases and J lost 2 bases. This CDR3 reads CASRPRDRVPYEQYF. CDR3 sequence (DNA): TGCGCCAGCAGACCCCGGGACAGGGTCCCCTACGAGCAGTACTTC.